Following are 3 T cell receptor beta chains from one sample sequenced in a study of cytomegalovirus exposure and HLA in healthy donors. The PCR ran on 60 Vbeta and 13 Jbeta primers. This table comes from immunoSEQ multiplex PCR, and its TCRdb copy is limited to in-frame clones, with some not included. The sample data list tens of thousands of clones. The specimen was PBMCs. The source of these receptors is a man aged 45 to 65 in good health and CMV-seronegative.

This CDR3 reads CASSATQGALYEQYF. The CDR3 region has the DNA TGTGCCAGCAGCGCCACCCAGGGTGCCCTCTACGAGCAGTACTTC. This rearrangement joins TRBV5-4 to TRBJ2-7; TRBD1 might be the D (5 bases). Trimming removed 4 bases at V and 3 bases at J, with 17 bases between. The CDR3 length is 15 residues. CDR1 is SGHNT, CDR2 YYREEE, per germline (reference sequence).

On this clone itself: One junction end does not reproduce the germline sequence, and a read error may be involved. The chain carries TRBV5-4 and TRBJ1-3; possibly TRBD1 for D (6 bases). Germline V gene data show CDR1 as SGHNT and CDR2 as YYREEE (reference sequence). CDR3 length equals 16 residues. The CDR3 sequence: CDSSLLGAGSGNTIYF. In nucleotides, the CDR3 is TGTGACAGCAGCTTGTTGGGGGCTGGTTCTGGAAACACCATATATTTT.

The J gene is TRBJ2-1, the V gene TRBV5-1; D not certain. Germline-derived CDR1 and CDR2 are SGHRS and YFSETQ. Trimming took off 0 bases at V and 3 bases at J, with 7 bases between the two ends. The CDR3 is 14 amino acids. The CDR3 nucleotides are TGCGCCAGCAGCTTGGACTTACGCTACAATGAGCAGTTCTTC. This translates into CASSLDLRYNEQFF.